The sequence of this T cell receptor (beta chain) was determined in a study of blood T cell repertoires in COVID-19 (dated by TCRdb to 2018 to 2020). Regarding the study in general: Samples from collaborators originated in the United States, Italy and Spain and spanned both the acute and convalescent phases of COVID-19. The prospective study material was composed of cDNA or gDNA derived from T cells, B-cell-depleted T cells, or PBMCs. HLA class I and class II types, where available, came from metadata supplied by the sample provider rather than from assay-based typing. The dataset comprised deeply sampled blood TCRbeta repertoires from subjects exposed to, actively infected with, or recovered from COVID-19. Nearly every sample came with metadata listing a de-identified subject ID, COVID-19 status, age in years and sex. The repertoires were made available in a free public database intended to serve as a resource for research on the immune response to SARS-CoV-2. Samples came from the ongoing ImmuneRACE study (first 160 participants) plus 1,254 subjects from 6 global collaborators.

TCRbeta CDR3 regions were amplified from genomic DNA by means of the immunoSEQ Assay, a bias-controlled multiplex PCR. The authors' analysis ran thus. Within the assay, amplification of reference gene primers was used to estimate how many nucleated cells each sample contained. To quantify the absolute abundance of each unique TCRbeta CDR3 rearrangement, sequence reads were collapsed and filtered. Productive Simpson clonality was computed per sample as the square root of Simpson's diversity index over productive rearrangements. The source is immuneACCESS, and TCRdb retained only in-frame sequences with V and J called. Part of the clones is not carried over; for the studies checked, unresolved V genes explain less than half of this, and the remainder is unexplained. D and trimming come from the DNA, and the V and J calls and clone size come from that table. In this sample the table shows 250,000 to 300,000 clones, around 78% of which occur a single time. 4.6% of the sample lies in the top ten.

Details on this clone: Its antigen is currently not known. Base-call qualities are not available, and no considerably larger clone is one nucleotide away.

A second Seattle source provided samples from volunteer blood donors who had recovered from COVID-19. Collaborating institutions collected whole blood in K2EDTA tubes following their own protocols. For TCRbeta analysis, collaborator samples were shipped as frozen whole blood, as isolated PBMCs, or as DNA extracted from either sample type. The full study reports these points: How much clinical and demographic metadata was included differed by source and by participant, and the metadata was provided uncurated.

The TCR comes from a man aged 60 to 75 who had recovered from COVID-19. The material sequenced was peripheral blood.

The DNA sequence is TGCGCCAGCAGCCCTGGACAGGTAGATTACAATGAGCAGTTCTTC. The encoded protein is CASSPGQVDYNEQFF. The chain was built from TRBV5-1 and TRBJ2-1; TRBD1 matches 7 bases in the middle. Trimming takes 4 bases off V and 4 bases off J; junction bases not matched to a gene: 8. CDR1 and CDR2 are read off the germline V gene as SGHRS and YFSETQ. Inclusive of the bounding cysteine and phenylalanine, the CDR3 is 15 residues long. Only the CDR3 DNA stays, 45 bases, in frame from base 1.